A single sample gave rise to the 16 T cell receptor beta chains below, sequenced in a study of CD8+ T cells in alopecia areata. The sequencing template was cDNA reverse transcribed from extracted RNA. Repertoires were generated with immunoSEQ multiplex PCR, while TCRdb's copy carries only in-frame clones and drops some. Of 200,000 or so clones listed, more than 55% were seen once; the top ten hold approximately 4.9%. The sequencing input was CD8+ T cells sorted from blood. These receptor sequences come from a human donor in good health.

This clone has more than one count but fewer than ten. The chain links TRBV5-6 to TRBJ2-1; possibly TRBD1 for D (5 bases). Germline V gives CDR1 SGHDT, CDR2 YYEEEE. Trimming stripped 0 bases from V and 11 bases from J, with 12 bases between. This CDR3 has 13 amino acids. The CDR3 nucleotides are TGTGCCAGCAGCTTGGGGGCACAGGCCAAGCAGTTCTTC. This gives the protein CASSLGAQAKQFF.

There are a few counts of this clone. The V and J genes are TRBV4-1 and TRBJ2-7; 8 bases map to TRBD1. Germline values: CDR1 MGHRA, CDR2 YSYEKL. V trimming: 1 base; J trimming: 2 bases; junction bases outside the gene matches: 4. This CDR3 is built from 15 residues. The DNA of the CDR3 is TGCGCCAGCAGCCAAGGTTTGGACAGGGCCTACGAGCAGTACTTC. Encoded protein: CASSQGLDRAYEQYF.

The chain recombines TRBV6-1 with TRBJ1-6; D not certain. The length of the CDR3 is 17 residues. Trimming left V 0 bases short and J 7 bases short, with 16 bases between. The germline V gene encodes CDR1 MNHNS and CDR2 SASEGT. In DNA form, the CDR3 reads TGTGCCAGCAGTGAAGCGCTTCGGGAGAAGGCGAATTCACCCCTCCACTTT. It specifies CASSEALREKANSPLHF.

Here the CDR3 DNA reads TGTGCCTGGAGTGACGCTGAAGCTTTCTTT. Translation: CAWSDAEAFF. The V call is TRBV30, the J call TRBJ1-1; D remains unclear. Germline V CDR1 and CDR2: GTSNPN, SVGIG (reference sequence). This CDR3 is built from 10 residues. Trimming removed 1 base from V and 6 bases from J, with 3 bases in between. Filled out from reference TRBV30 and TRBJ1-1, the complete variable domain reads SQTIHQWPATLVQPVGSPLSLECTVEGTSNPNLYWYRQAAGRGLQLLFYSVGIGQISSEVPQNLSASRPQDRQFILSSKKLLLSDSGFYLCAWSDAEAFFGQGTRLTVV.

This clone came up many times. The chain carries TRBV29-1 and TRBJ2-6, with D uncertain. This CDR3 is built from 14 residues. With 3 bases removed from V and 0 bases from J, the gap between germline ends came to 6 bases. Germline V gene sequence: CDR1 SQVTM, CDR2 ANQGSEA. The CDR3 is CSVDGVSGANVLTF. The CDR3 nucleotides read TGCAGCGTTGATGGGGTCTCTGGGGCCAACGTCCTGACTTTC. Full variable domain (missing parts from reference TRBV29-1 and TRBJ2-6): SAVISQKPSRDICQRGTSLTIQCQVDSQVTMMFWYRQQPGQSLTLIATANQGSEATYESGFVIDKFPISRPNLTFSTLTVSNMSPEDSSIYLCSVDGVSGANVLTFGAGSRLTVL.

This sequence joins TRBV30 and TRBJ1-2; 7 bases map to TRBD1. This CDR3 contains 12 residues. Germline CDR1 GTSNPN, CDR2 SVGIG (reference sequence). J gave up 8 bases and V 1 base, and 4 bases lay outside the gene matches. CDR3 nucleotides: TGTGCCTGGAGTGAAGGGGGCTTCGGCTACACCTTC. It is translated as CAWSEGGFGYTF.

For this clone: Other DNA sequences in this sample translate to the same CDR3. This chain connects TRBV29-1 to TRBJ2-1; possibly TRBD1 for D (6 bases). There are 11 residues in the CDR3. V was cut by 6 bases and J by 4 bases, with 7 bases left in between. CDR1 and CDR2 (germline): SQVTM, ANQGSEA. CDR3 region: CSVDSYNEQFF. The DNA of the CDR3 is TGCAGCGTGGACAGTTACAATGAGCAGTTCTTC.

The chain is built from TRBV5-1 and TRBJ2-7; 10 nucleotides align to TRBD1. V trimming: 4 bases; J trimming: 5 bases; junction bases outside the gene matches: 9. The CDR3 covers 15 residues. The germline gives CDR1 SGHRS, CDR2 YFSETQ. Written as DNA, the CDR3 is TGCGCCAGCAGCACAAGGACAGGGGGAGGCGACGAGCAGTACTTC. Translated, it gives CASSTRTGGGDEQYF.

The chain has TRBV4-1 and TRBJ2-5; no definite D call. CDR3 length: 13 residues. Germline V gene data show CDR1 as MGHRA and CDR2 as YSYEKL. V was pared by 1 base and J by 4 bases, with 7 bases between. Here the CDR3 DNA reads TGCGCCAGCAGCCAAGGGTTGGTAGAGACCCAGTACTTC. Its protein product is CASSQGLVETQYF.

This clone was counted only a few times. The CDR3 DNA reads as TGTGCCATCAGTGGGGACCCTCCAACCCAGTACTTC. Translation gives CAISGDPPTQYF. The V call is TRBV10-3, the J call TRBJ2-5; D is possibly TRBD1 or TRBD2 (5 bases each). Trimming took 4 bases from V and 8 from J, leaving 11 bases between them. CDR3 size: 12 residues. Germline CDR1 ENHRY, CDR2 SYGVKD.

The chain uses TRBV30 and TRBJ1-3; no definite D call. V dropped 0 bases and J dropped 4 bases, with 4 bases sitting between them. This CDR3 is 12 amino acids long. In germline, CDR1 is GTSNPN, CDR2 SVGIG (reference sequence). The CDR3 DNA is TGTGCCTGGAGTGTAGCGGGAAACACCATATATTTT. This sequence encodes CAWSVAGNTIYF.

The chain joins TRBV5-6 to TRBJ2-1, with 11 bases lining up with TRBD2. CDR1 SGHDT and CDR2 YYEEEE come from the germline V gene. CDR3 size: 15 residues. Trimming cost V 0 bases and J 4 bases; bases outside gene matches: 0. This CDR3 is CASSLGLAGYNEQFF. The CDR3 bases are TGTGCCAGCAGCTTGGGACTAGCGGGGTACAATGAGCAGTTCTTC.

There are a few counts of this clone. This rearrangement joins TRBV4-1 to TRBJ1-1; 7 bases match TRBD1. Per germline, CDR1 MGHRA and CDR2 YSYEKL. This CDR3 is built from 15 residues. The V segment lost 3 bases and the J segment 2 bases; nucleotides outside the gene matches: 6. CDR3 bases: TGCGCCAGCAGCCAGGCCTTAGGGGGCAACACTGAAGCTTTCTTT. Protein: CASSQALGGNTEAFF.

This clone has more than one count but fewer than ten. J is TRBJ1-1 and V is TRBV29-1, with D possibly being TRBD1 (5 bases). CDR1 is SQVTM and CDR2 is ANQGSEA in the germline V gene. Trimming removed 5 bases at V and 7 bases at J, with 17 bases between. The CDR3 length is 13 residues. The CDR3 here is CSVRTGAGGEAFF. CDR3 coding DNA: TGCAGCGTTCGGACGGGAGCCGGGGGTGAAGCTTTCTTT.

This clone was detected a few times. Other nucleotide sequences from this sample produce the same CDR3. The chain has TRBV13 and TRBJ2-5; no firm D call. The V gene's germline CDR1 is PRHDT and CDR2 FYEKMQ (reference sequence). The V gene lost 0 bases and the J gene lost 5 bases, with 7 bases spanning the gap. The length of the CDR3 is 13 residues. CDR3 in DNA: TGTGCCAGCAGCTTAGGTCTGGGGGAGACCCAGTACTTC. This encodes CASSLGLGETQYF.

The chain carries TRBV4-1 and TRBJ1-1, with 10 bases aligning to TRBD1. The CDR3 runs to 19 residues. The trim removed 0 bases at V and 1 base at J, leaving 11 bases unmatched. CDR1 and CDR2 (germline): MGHRA, YSYEKL. In DNA form, the CDR3 reads TGCGCCAGCAGCCAAGATCGGTTTTGGACAGGGGGGAGGAACACTGAAGCTTTCTTT. Protein product: CASSQDRFWTGGRNTEAFF.